The 4 T cell receptor beta chains below were found in one sample sequenced in a study of blood T cell repertoires in COVID-19. Using immunoSEQ multiplex PCR, the repertoire was profiled, and TCRdb retains in-frame clones only, with some absent. The sample consists of a few hundred thousand clones, roughly 86% of them appearing once. The sequencing sample was made of peripheral blood. These receptors all come from a woman between 50 and 59 years old with acute or convalescent COVID-19.

The chain couples TRBV24-1 to TRBJ2-5, with 10 bases fitting TRBD2. Trimming cost V 4 bases and J 1 base; bases outside gene matches: 8. This CDR3 region has 17 residues. CDR1 KGHDR and CDR2 SFDVKD come from the germline V gene. CDR3 nucleotides: TGTGCCACCAGTGACGTTCCACTAGCGGGGCTCCAAGAGACCCAGTACTTC. Translated, it gives CATSDVPLAGLQETQYF.

The chain links TRBV27 to TRBJ1-1; TRBD1 agrees at 7 bases. Germline V CDR1 and CDR2: MNHEY, SMNVEV (reference sequence). This CDR3 has 15 amino acids. J was trimmed by 1 base and V by 4 bases; bases with no gene match: 6. DNA for the CDR3: TGTGCCAGCAGTTCGAGGACAGGACCGAACACTGAAGCTTTCTTT. Amino acids: CASSSRTGPNTEAFF.

V usage is TRBV5-1 and J usage is TRBJ2-5; D might be TRBD2 (5 bases). V was pared by 0 bases and J by 9 bases, with 9 bases between. CDR3 length equals 12 residues. Per the germline V gene, CDR1 is SGHRS and CDR2 is YFSETQ. The CDR3 is CASSLGVEAQYF. In nucleotides, the CDR3 is TGCGCCAGCAGCTTGGGCGTGGAGGCCCAGTACTTC. The complete variable domain, with remaining parts taken from reference TRBV5-1 and TRBJ2-5, reads KAGVTQTPRYLIKTRGQQVTLSCSPISGHRSVSWYQQTPGQGLQFLFEYFSETQRNKGNFPGRFSGRQFSNSRSEMNVSTLELGDSALYLCASSLGVEAQYFGPGTRLLVL.

The chain couples TRBV6-6 to TRBJ2-5, with TRBD2 identical over 10 bases. Germline V gene data show CDR1 as MNHNY and CDR2 as SVGAGI (reference sequence). With V trimmed by 4 bases and J by 5 bases, 7 bases remained unmatched. This CDR3 has 15 amino acids. CDR3 in amino acids: CASSLRAGGPETQYF. The CDR3 coding sequence is TGTGCCAGCAGTTTAAGAGCGGGAGGGCCTGAGACCCAGTACTTC.